These T cell receptor beta chains were read from a single sample in a study of blood T cell repertoires in COVID-19. TCRdb's table, derived via immunoSEQ multiplex PCR, lists solely in-frame clones and lacks some. The sample consists of roughly 53,000 clones, roughly four fifths of them appearing once. Sequenced sample: peripheral blood. These receptors all come from a human donor in a cohort sampled during active COVID-19. Each CDR3 is given with its conserved first and last residue. The order of the fields is D gene, J gene, V gene, clone size, CDR3 protein, CDR3 DNA. D genes are given only for firm matches. Size is stated for part of the rows, as once, few or many counts, or as a class when the clone is expanded.

D: TRBD1; J: TRBJ2-6; V: TRBV27; size: NA; CDR3: CASSLWVRGPSGANVLTF; DNA: TGTGCCAGCAGTTTATGGGTCAGGGGGCCGTCTGGGGCCAACGTCCTGACTTTC
D: NA; J: TRBJ1-1; V: TRBV2; size: NA; CDR3: CASSDSNLMNTEAFF; DNA: TGTGCCAGCAGTGACTCTAATCTAATGAACACTGAAGCTTTCTTT
D: NA; J: TRBJ2-1; V: TRBV28; size: NA; CDR3: CAAKGGLLMNEQFF; DNA: TGTGCCGCAAAAGGCGGACTTTTAATGAATGAGCAGTTCTTC
D: NA; J: TRBJ2-5; V: TRBV13; size: NA; CDR3: CASNLEQDKETQYF; DNA: TGTGCCAGCAACTTAGAACAGGACAAAGAGACCCAGTACTTC
D: TRBD1; J: TRBJ1-1; V: TRBV18; size: NA; CDR3: CASSQTGEWYTEAFF; DNA: TGTGCCAGCTCACAAACAGGGGAATGGTACACTGAAGCTTTCTTT
D: NA; J: TRBJ1-4; V: TRBV6-5; size: NA; CDR3: CASSYSPRHNEKLFF; DNA: TGTGCCAGCAGTTACTCACCACGACATAATGAAAAACTGTTTTTT
D: TRBD1; J: TRBJ2-7; V: TRBV27; size: NA; CDR3: CASSFRDRGYEQYF; DNA: TGTGCCAGCAGTTTTCGAGACAGGGGCTACGAGCAGTACTTC
D: NA; J: TRBJ1-4; V: TRBV5-6; size: NA; CDR3: CASSLYGIATNEKLFF; DNA: TGTGCCAGCAGCTTGTACGGTATTGCAACTAATGAAAAACTGTTTTTT
D: NA; J: TRBJ1-6; V: TRBV4-3; size: NA; CDR3: CASSQAAGVNSPLHF; DNA: TGCGCCAGCAGCCAAGCGGCAGGGGTAAATTCACCCCTCCACTTT
D: TRBD1; J: TRBJ2-1; V: TRBV24-1; size: once; CDR3: CATSEGQGADNEQFF; DNA: TGTGCCACCAGTGAGGGGCAGGGGGCTGACAATGAGCAGTTCTTC
D: NA; J: TRBJ2-1; V: TRBV18; size: once; CDR3: CASSPQGQNNEQFF; DNA: TGTGCCAGCTCACCCCAGGGCCAAAACAATGAGCAGTTCTTC
D: NA; J: TRBJ2-5; V: TRBV25-1; size: once; CDR3: CASRLRETQYF; DNA: TGTGCCAGCAGACTACGAGAGACCCAGTACTTC
D: TRBD1; J: TRBJ2-4; V: TRBV6-5; size: few; CDR3: CASSTAGGRRVF; DNA: TGTGCCAGCAGTACAGCAGGGGGCAGGAGGGTCTTC
D: TRBD1; J: TRBJ1-1; V: TRBV7-6; size: NA; CDR3: CASSWLQGATTLEAFF; DNA: TGTGCCAGCAGCTGGCTGCAGGGGGCCACCACTCTTGAAGCTTTCTTT
D: NA; J: TRBJ1-6; V: TRBV6-8; size: NA; CDR3: CASMEGTGSKFSYSPLHF; DNA: TGTGCCAGCATGGAAGGAACCGGGTCCAAATTTAGCTATTCACCCCTCCACTTT
D: TRBD1; J: TRBJ1-3; V: TRBV4-3; size: NA; CDR3: CASSQDLQSRGLGDTIYF; DNA: TGCGCCAGCAGCCAAGATCTTCAAAGTAGGGGGCTCGGGGACACCATATATTTT
D: TRBD1; J: TRBJ1-2; V: TRBV5-4; size: NA; CDR3: CASSPGQGANNYGYTF; DNA: TGTGCCAGCAGCCCCGGACAGGGGGCGAACAACTATGGCTACACCTTC
D: NA; J: TRBJ2-7; V: TRBV30; size: many; CDR3: CAWSVSGSYEQYF; DNA: TGTGCCTGGAGTGTAAGCGGCTCCTACGAGCAGTACTTC
D: TRBD1; J: TRBJ2-5; V: TRBV7-2; size: NA; CDR3: CASSSQTGVLQETQYF; DNA: TGTGCCAGCAGCTCACAGACAGGGGTGCTCCAAGAGACCCAGTACTTC
D: NA; J: TRBJ2-5; V: TRBV7-8; size: once; CDR3: CASSSSGGIQETQYF; DNA: TGTGCCAGCAGCTCTTCGGGCGGGATCCAAGAGACCCAGTACTTC
D: TRBD1; J: TRBJ2-7; V: TRBV5-4; size: NA; CDR3: CASSGMGQSYEQYF; DNA: TGTGCCAGCAGCGGAATGGGACAGTCCTACGAGCAGTACTTC
D: NA; J: TRBJ2-1; V: TRBV4-3; size: NA; CDR3: CASSSHRGGEQFF; DNA: TGCGCCAGCAGCAGTCATCGGGGTGGGGAGCAGTTCTTC
D: TRBD1; J: TRBJ2-1; V: TRBV3-1/TRBV3-2; size: NA; CDR3: CASSARQGDNEQFF; DNA: TGTGCCAGCAGCGCTCGACAGGGGGACAATGAGCAGTTCTTC
D: NA; J: TRBJ1-1; V: TRBV5-1; size: NA; CDR3: CASSPREGLNTEAFF; DNA: TGCGCCAGCAGCCCAAGAGAGGGCCTGAACACTGAAGCTTTCTTT
D: TRBD2; J: TRBJ2-7; V: TRBV6-2/TRBV6-3; size: NA; CDR3: CASSYLAGGIYEQYF; DNA: TGTGCCAGCAGTTACCTAGCGGGGGGGATCTACGAGCAGTACTTC
D: TRBD1; J: TRBJ1-3; V: TRBV4-2; size: few; CDR3: CASSQETGSLSGNTIYF; DNA: TGTGCCAGCAGCCAAGAGACAGGGAGCTTATCTGGAAACACCATATATTTT
D: TRBD2; J: TRBJ2-1; V: TRBV19; size: once; CDR3: CASTRGGGWNEQFF; DNA: TGTGCCAGTACCCGCGGGGGAGGGTGGAATGAGCAGTTCTTC
D: TRBD1; J: TRBJ2-4; V: TRBV3-1/TRBV3-2; size: NA; CDR3: CASSPIRDRAWEGILAKNIQYF; DNA: TGTGCCAGCAGCCCGATCCGGGACAGGGCTTGGGAGGGTATACTAGCCAAAAACATTCAGTACTTC
D: NA; J: TRBJ1-1; V: TRBV5-4; size: NA; CDR3: CASSLAPLNWEAFF; DNA: TGTGCCAGCAGCTTGGCCCCCTTGAACTGGGAAGCTTTCTTT
D: NA; J: TRBJ1-2; V: TRBV4-2; size: once; CDR3: CASSQDQGSNYGYTF; DNA: TGTGCCAGCAGCCAAGATCAGGGTTCTAACTATGGCTACACCTTC
D: NA; J: TRBJ2-5; V: TRBV27; size: NA; CDR3: CASSWERQETQYF; DNA: TGTGCCAGCAGTTGGGAGAGGCAAGAGACCCAGTACTTC
D: TRBD1; J: TRBJ2-7; V: TRBV7-2; size: NA; CDR3: CASSIPNSRDRTSYEQYF; DNA: TGTGCCAGCAGCATACCAAACTCTCGGGACAGAACCTCTTACGAGCAGTACTTC
D: NA; J: TRBJ2-5; V: TRBV4-2; size: NA; CDR3: CASSQEVRRVETQYF; DNA: TGTGCCAGCAGCCAAGAGGTACGTCGAGTCGAGACCCAGTACTTC
D: NA; J: TRBJ1-2; V: TRBV4-3; size: NA; CDR3: CASSQDPIPADYGYTF; DNA: TGCGCCAGCAGCCAAGACCCCATACCCGCGGACTATGGCTACACCTTC
D: NA; J: TRBJ1-6; V: TRBV28; size: few; CDR3: CASSPTANNSPLHF; DNA: TGTGCCAGCAGCCCGACAGCCAATAATTCACCCCTCCACTTT
D: NA; J: TRBJ1-2; V: TRBV4-3; size: NA; CDR3: CASSTRQQLNYGYTF; DNA: TGCGCCAGCAGCACCCGACAGCAACTAAACTATGGCTACACCTTC
D: NA; J: TRBJ2-2; V: TRBV29-1; size: NA; CDR3: CSVATVEGMTGELFF; DNA: TGCAGCGTTGCCACGGTGGAGGGTATGACCGGGGAGCTGTTTTTT
D: TRBD2; J: TRBJ2-1; V: TRBV18; size: NA; CDR3: CASSYFGASGSHEQFF; DNA: TGTGCCAGCTCGTACTTCGGGGCTAGCGGGAGCCATGAGCAGTTCTTC
D: TRBD1; J: TRBJ2-1; V: TRBV19; size: NA; CDR3: CASSLRDRYNEQFF; DNA: TGTGCCAGTAGTCTCCGGGACAGATACAATGAGCAGTTCTTC
D: NA; J: TRBJ2-1; V: TRBV7-8; size: NA; CDR3: CASSLQSNEQFF; DNA: TGTGCCAGCAGCCTACAGTCCAATGAGCAGTTCTTC
D: NA; J: TRBJ1-2; V: TRBV6-5; size: once; CDR3: CASNQGTANYGYTF; DNA: TGTGCCAGCAACCAGGGAACAGCTAACTATGGCTACACCTTC
D: NA; J: TRBJ1-2; V: TRBV5-6; size: NA; CDR3: CASSPGRGFSGYTF; DNA: TGTGCCAGCAGCCCGGGCAGGGGCTTCTCTGGCTACACCTTC
D: NA; J: TRBJ1-5; V: TRBV6-5; size: NA; CDR3: CASSYAGKQQPQHF; DNA: TGTGCCAGCAGTTACGCAGGGAAACAACAGCCCCAGCATTTT
D: NA; J: TRBJ1-1; V: TRBV19; size: NA; CDR3: CASTLTGSVLNTEAFF; DNA: TGTGCCAGTACCCTGACAGGCAGTGTTCTCAACACTGAAGCTTTCTTT
D: NA; J: TRBJ2-5; V: TRBV4-3; size: NA; CDR3: CASSLGTYPPETQYF; DNA: TGCGCCAGCAGCCTTGGGACTTATCCCCCTGAGACCCAGTACTTC
D: NA; J: TRBJ1-6; V: TRBV18; size: medium-sized; CDR3: CASSPGQYYNSPLHF; DNA: TGTGCCAGCTCACCAGGACAGTATTATAATTCACCCCTCCACTTT
D: NA; J: TRBJ2-1; V: TRBV10-2; size: NA; CDR3: CASSEFTSIRPDEQFF; DNA: TGCGCCAGCAGTGAATTTACTAGCATACGGCCGGATGAGCAGTTCTTC
D: NA; J: TRBJ2-7; V: TRBV13; size: NA; CDR3: CASSGDFTYEQYF; DNA: TGTGCCAGCAGCGGGGACTTTACCTACGAGCAGTACTTC
D: NA; J: TRBJ1-1; V: TRBV2; size: few; CDR3: CASRRQKNTEAFF; DNA: TGTGCCAGCAGGCGACAAAAGAACACTGAAGCTTTCTTT
D: NA; J: TRBJ2-7; V: TRBV10-2; size: NA; CDR3: CASSELSDEQYF; DNA: TGCGCCAGCAGTGAGTTATCCGACGAGCAGTACTTC
D: TRBD1; J: TRBJ1-2; V: TRBV2; size: NA; CDR3: CASSPGQVSSGYTF; DNA: TGTGCCAGCAGTCCTGGACAGGTATCCTCAGGCTACACCTTC
D: NA; J: TRBJ2-7; V: TRBV30; size: NA; CDR3: CAWNLGPYEQYF; DNA: TGTGCCTGGAATCTGGGGCCCTACGAGCAGTACTTC
D: TRBD2; J: TRBJ2-2; V: TRBV9; size: few; CDR3: CASSPRDERGRGELFF; DNA: TGTGCCAGCAGCCCCCGGGATGAGCGGGGGCGCGGGGAGCTGTTTTTT
D: NA; J: TRBJ2-3; V: TRBV30; size: NA; CDR3: CAWSVLGTDTQYF; DNA: TGTGCCTGGAGTGTACTAGGGACAGATACGCAGTATTTT
D: NA; J: TRBJ2-7; V: TRBV11-2; size: NA; CDR3: CASSLGTAYEQYF; DNA: TGTGCCAGCAGCTTAGGGACAGCCTACGAGCAGTACTTC
D: TRBD1; J: TRBJ1-2; V: TRBV5-6; size: NA; CDR3: CASSFRDRGRLGGYTF; DNA: TGTGCCAGCAGCTTCCGGGACAGGGGGCGCTTGGGTGGCTACACCTTC
D: NA; J: TRBJ2-7; V: TRBV5-4; size: NA; CDR3: CASSLFSGSITTYEQYF; DNA: TGTGCCAGCAGCTTGTTCAGCGGGTCTATAACCACCTACGAGCAGTACTTC